Each of the 5 T cell receptor beta chains below was sequenced from the same sample in a study of technical replicates of blood from a handful of donors. The table came from immunoSEQ multiplex PCR; TCRdb's copy has only in-frame clones and leaves some out. The sample lists roughly 93,000 clones; around 95% were seen once. The sample taken for sequencing was T cells isolated from PBMCs. These receptors were taken from a human donor in good health.

The genes are TRBV10-2 and TRBJ2-7, with 9 bases aligning to TRBD1. Germline V gene sequence: CDR1 WSHSY, CDR2 SAAADI. The length of the CDR3 is 13 residues. Losses at the gene ends were 8 bases for V and 2 bases for J; bases not matched to a gene: 4. CDR3 coding DNA: TGCGCCAGCGGGGGGACAGGGACCTACGAGCAGTACTTC. Its protein product is CASGGTGTYEQYF.

This chain links TRBV5-1 with TRBJ1-1; 8 bases agree with TRBD1. Germline V gene sequence: CDR1 SGHRS, CDR2 YFSETQ. Trimming cost V 2 bases and J 5 bases; bases outside gene matches: 11. The CDR3 has 16 residues. The CDR3 region has the DNA TGCGCCAGCAGCTTTGGCACAGGGGGGTTCGTGACTGAAGCTTTCTTT. Protein product: CASSFGTGGFVTEAFF.

V gene TRBV4-1 combines with J gene TRBJ2-7; D not certain. CDR3 length: 13 residues. Trimming stripped 0 bases from V and 4 bases from J, with 7 bases between. Germline V gene sequence: CDR1 MGHRA, CDR2 YSYEKL. The CDR3 DNA is TGCGCCAGCAGCCAAGAACAGCCGTACGAGCAGTACTTC. Its protein product is CASSQEQPYEQYF.

The V and J genes are TRBV19 and TRBJ2-5, with D tentatively TRBD2 (5 bases). V was trimmed by 4 bases and J by 2 bases, leaving 8 bases between them. The CDR3 runs to 13 residues. Germline CDR1 and CDR2: LNHDA and SQIVND (reference sequence). This chain's CDR3 is CASSTGLQETQYF. The CDR3 DNA is TGTGCCAGTAGTACCGGACTTCAAGAGACCCAGTACTTC.

This chain uses TRBV27 with TRBJ2-7, with D possibly matching TRBD1 (5 bases). CDR3 length: 16 residues. The V gene lost 3 bases and the J gene lost 1 base, with 16 bases spanning the gap. Germline loops: CDR1 MNHEY, CDR2 SMNVEV (reference sequence). The CDR3 DNA sequence: TGTGCCAGCAGTTTCCGGCAGGGCATTGGGTCCTACGAGCAGTACTTC. It specifies CASSFRQGIGSYEQYF.